This entry describes one TCR beta chain. Many counts were recorded for this clonotype. Which antigen it targets is not known. No clone much larger than this one lies a single base away; base qualities are absent. The germline V gene provides CDR1 WSHSY and CDR2 SAAADI. At the junction V is shortened by 0 bases and J by 1 base, with 6 bases in between. The CDR3 goes from the cysteine to the phenylalanine over 15 residues. Only the CDR3 region is kept as DNA, spanning 45 bases read in frame from base 1. The record originates from a study of early T cells in non-severe SARS-CoV-2 infection (dated by TCRdb to 2020 to 2022). Study-level background: Because TCR sequencing relied on bulk RNA taken from unsorted whole blood, pairing of alpha and beta chains was not possible.

The receptor library was made with 5' RACE. These reads were obtained on a NextSeq 500. Unique molecular identifiers were attached to individual cDNA molecules in the TCR library protocol so that sequencing error and PCR bias could be corrected. TCR alpha and beta chains were both sequenced, and the abundances of alpha and beta sequences in each sample were closely correlated with each other. The paper's data handling went like this. Decombinator V4 was used to annotate the V gene, J gene and CDR3 of the TCR sequences. TCRs were defined as expanded if a significant change between any two time points was detected under a Poisson model with p below 0.0001. TCR abundances were normalised to the total number of TCRs sequenced per sample and expressed as counts per million. MAIT TCRs were defined by TRAV1-2 paired with TRAJ12, TRAJ20 or TRAJ33, and iNKT TCRs by TRAV10 paired with TRAJ18. VDJdb, accessed 1 November 2021, was searched for CMV, EBV and SARS-CoV-2 annotated TCRs, excluding TCRs annotated for multiple antigens. The public reads were quality trimmed at Q25 with fastp and then assembled into clones with MiXCR by TCRdb, keeping productive beta chains. Rows matching on CDR3 protein sequence are summarized as one entry with the most common DNA and genes. For this entry, the V and J calls and clone size follow TCRdb and not the study's own pipeline. For this sample there are about 25,000 distinct CDR3 sequences; around 4.8% appear just once. More than 6.5% of the sample is taken by the ten largest.

A case-control design nested within a healthcare worker cohort in London, UK, was used, with weekly nasopharyngeal swab PCR tests and blood sampling performed. Healthcare workers were recruited between 23 and 31 March 2020, during the week of the UK lockdown, and were followed weekly for up to 16 weeks. The study at large found these results: VDJdb matching was skewed toward anti-spike CD8 responses, so virus-specific expansions were likely underestimated and private and CD4 specificities were missed.

This sequence uses TRBV10-2 and TRBJ2-2; no D gene call is confident. This TCR derives from an adult who was a healthcare worker with PCR-confirmed SARS-CoV-2 infection or an uninfected control (not recorded which). The specimen was whole blood. The nucleotides are TGCGCCAGCAGTGAGTCACCCCTGAACACCGGGGAGCTGTTTTTT. Translated, this gives CASSESPLNTGELFF.